What follows are 11 T cell receptor beta chains derived from one specimen sequenced in a study of blood T cell repertoires in COVID-19. Clones were sequenced by immunoSEQ multiplex PCR, and TCRdb holds only the in-frame ones, with some missing. The table lists some 260,000 clones, roughly nine tenths of them singletons. What was sequenced was peripheral blood. These receptors originate from a man between 18 and 35 years old with active or convalescent COVID-19.

The chain carries TRBV19 and TRBJ2-2; 7 positions match TRBD1. Germline CDR1 reads LNHDA; CDR2 reads SQIVND (reference sequence). This CDR3 contains 15 residues. After removal of 4 bases from V and 2 bases from J, the junction contained 4 bases not matched to a gene. CDR3 residues: CASSKGQFNTGELFF. CDR3 in DNA: TGTGCCAGTAGTAAGGGACAGTTTAACACCGGGGAGCTGTTTTTT. The entire variable domain, with the rest obtained from reference TRBV19 and TRBJ2-2, is as follows: DGGITQSPKYLFRKEGQNVTLSCEQNLNHDAMYWYRQDPGQGLRLIYYSQIVNDFQKGDIAEGYSVSREKKESFPLTVTSAQKNPTAFYLCASSKGQFNTGELFFGEGSRLTVL.

CDR3 protein: CASSRTGEGGSPLHF. CDR3 nucleotides: TGCGCCAGCAGCCGAACTGGTGAGGGAGGCTCACCCCTCCACTTT. V usage is TRBV5-1 and J usage is TRBJ1-6; D is ambiguous. The V and J ends lost 4 bases and 10 bases respectively, with 18 bases between them. Germline CDR1 and CDR2: SGHRS and YFSETQ. The CDR3 contains 15 residues. Full variable domain (outside the CDR3, taken from reference TRBV5-1 and TRBJ1-6): KAGVTQTPRYLIKTRGQQVTLSCSPISGHRSVSWYQQTPGQGLQFLFEYFSETQRNKGNFPGRFSGRQFSNSRSEMNVSTLELGDSALYLCASSRTGEGGSPLHFGNGTRLTVT.

This clone appeared a single time. This rearrangement joins TRBV7-5 to TRBJ1-1; TRBD1, the table's D call, was not compared with the DNA. TRBV7-5 is an annotated pseudogene. This CDR3 is built from 15 residues. CDR3 nucleotides: TGTGCCAGAAGCTTAGCTGGACAGGTTAACACTGAAGCTTTCTTT. It is translated as CARSLAGQVNTEAFF.

This clone was seen once. The chain recombines TRBV2 with TRBJ1-5; D call uncertain. CDR3 length: 14 residues. V was trimmed by 4 bases and J by 0 bases, leaving 7 bases between them. Germline CDR1 SNHLY, CDR2 FYNNEI. Written as DNA, the CDR3 is TGTGCCAGCAGTGTAGAGAATAGCAATCAGCCCCAGCATTTT. Translating gives CASSVENSNQPQHF.

The chain joins TRBV27 to TRBJ1-5, with D unclear. CDR3 length equals 15 residues. Per the germline V gene, CDR1 is MNHEY and CDR2 is SMNVEV (reference sequence). Trimming shortened V by 0 bases and J by 0 bases, and 6 bases separated the two germline ends. Here the CDR3 DNA reads TGTGCCAGCAGTTTATCGGCGGGTAGCAATCAGCCCCAGCATTTT. Its translation is CASSLSAGSNQPQHF.

The chain carries TRBV30 and TRBJ2-3, with D possibly being TRBD2 (5 bases). This CDR3 is 14 amino acids long. Trimming took off 0 bases at V and 6 bases at J, with 13 bases between the two ends. CDR1 and CDR2 (germline): GTSNPN, SVGIG (reference sequence). CDR3 nucleotides: TGTGCCTGGAGTGTCTTGGCGGGCGGGGATACGCAGTATTTT. It specifies CAWSVLAGGDTQYF.

In this sample, this clone turned up once. V is TRBV13 and J is TRBJ1-1; 8 positions agree with TRBD1. This CDR3 contains 15 residues. Germline CDR1 PRHDT, CDR2 FYEKMQ (reference sequence). The junction had 6 bases not matched to a gene; V was cut back by 5 bases and J by 1 base. CDR3 loop: CASSAADRGNTEAFF. CDR3 nucleotide sequence: TGTGCCAGCAGCGCAGCAGACAGGGGGAACACTGAAGCTTTCTTT.

The chain joins TRBV5-1 to TRBJ2-3; 16 bases map to TRBD2. This CDR3 region has 18 residues. Germline assignment: CDR1 SGHRS and CDR2 YFSETQ. The V and J ends lost 4 bases and 0 bases, in that order; junction bases with no gene match: 5. The CDR3 coding sequence is TGCGCCAGCAGCCGGGGACTAGCGGGAGGGACTAGCACAGATACGCAGTATTTT. It encodes CASSRGLAGGTSTDTQYF.

This chain uses TRBV18 with TRBJ2-4; the D is unclear. There are 17 residues in the CDR3. Germline CDR1 and CDR2: KGHSH and LQKENI. V was clipped by 0 bases and J by 4 bases, with 16 bases between them. As DNA, the CDR3 is TGTGCCAGCTCACCACCGAGACGGGTACGGCCAAAAAACATTCAGTACTTC. Its protein is CASSPPRRVRPKNIQYF. Full variable domain (missing parts from reference TRBV18 and TRBJ2-4): NAGVMQNPRHLVRRRGQEARLRCSPMKGHSHVYWYRQLPEEGLKFMVYLQKENIIDESGMPKERFSAEFPKEGPSILRIQQVVRGDSAAYFCASSPPRRVRPKNIQYFGAGTRLSVL.

This chain links TRBV7-2 with TRBJ2-3; weak D call: TRBD1 (6 bases). The CDR3 has 14 residues. The V end was cut by 4 bases, the J end by 4 bases, with 12 bases between. Per germline, CDR1 SGHTA and CDR2 FQGNSA. CDR3 protein: CASSYSRGSDTQYF. In DNA form, the CDR3 reads TGTGCCAGCAGCTACTCCAGGGGTTCAGATACGCAGTATTTT.

This chain connects TRBV10-3 to TRBJ1-2, with D possibly being TRBD1 (5 bases). V shed 3 bases and J shed 8 bases, with 19 bases lying between them. Per the germline V gene, CDR1 is ENHRY and CDR2 is SYGVKD. This CDR3 is 15 amino acids long. The CDR3 DNA is TGTGCCATCAGTGAAAACGCGGGGACGTATGGAGGCTACACCTTC. Translated: CAISENAGTYGGYTF.